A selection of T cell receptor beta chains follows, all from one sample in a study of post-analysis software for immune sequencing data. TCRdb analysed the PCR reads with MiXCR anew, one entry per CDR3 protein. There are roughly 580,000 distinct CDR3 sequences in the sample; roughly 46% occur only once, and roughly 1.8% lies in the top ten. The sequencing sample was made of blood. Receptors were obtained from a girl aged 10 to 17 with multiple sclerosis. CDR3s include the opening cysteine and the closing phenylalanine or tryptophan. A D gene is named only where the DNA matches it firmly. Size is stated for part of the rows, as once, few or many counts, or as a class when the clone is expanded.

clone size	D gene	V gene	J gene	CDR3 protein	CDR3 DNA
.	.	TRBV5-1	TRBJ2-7	CASSFRGKWDEQYF	TGCGCCAGCAGTTTTAGGGGGAAATGGGACGAGCAGTACTTC
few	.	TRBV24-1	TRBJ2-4	CATSDLWPLAKNIQYF	TGTGCCACCAGTGATTTGTGGCCTTTAGCCAAAAACATTCAGTACTTC
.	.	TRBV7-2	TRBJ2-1	CASSLVVETMWNEQFF	TGTGCCAGCAGCTTAGTGGTCGAGACGATGTGGAATGAGCAGTTCTTC
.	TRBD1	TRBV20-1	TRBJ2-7	CSAAGTGGWEQYF	TGCAGTGCAGCCGGGACAGGGGGCTGGGAGCAGTACTTC
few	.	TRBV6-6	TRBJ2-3	CASSPAFSLYGQYF	TGTGCCAGCTCTCCGGCCTTCTCCCTATATGGGCAGTATTTT
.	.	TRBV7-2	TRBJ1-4	CASSFVAATNEKRFF	TGTGCCAGCAGCTTTGTGGCAGCAACTAATGAAAAACGGTTTTTT
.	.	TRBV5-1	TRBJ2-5	CASSLGTGVGSGETQYF	TGCGCCAGCAGCTTGGGCACTGGGGTAGGGTCGGGAGAGACCCAGTACTTC
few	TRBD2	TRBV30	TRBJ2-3	CAWRLRLAGADTQYF	TGTGCCTGGAGGCTAAGACTAGCGGGGGCAGATACGCAGTATTTT
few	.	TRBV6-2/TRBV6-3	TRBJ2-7	CASKRSGESSYEQYF	TGTGCCAGCAAAAGGTCGGGGGAAAGCTCCTACGAGCAGTACTTC
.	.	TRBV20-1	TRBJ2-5	CSARAAGKQETQYF	TGCAGTGCTAGAGCCGCTGGGAAACAAGAGACCCAGTACTTC
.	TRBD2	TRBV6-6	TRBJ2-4	CASSYAGGENIQYF	TGTGCCAGCAGTTACGCCGGGGGGGAAAACATTCAGTACTTC
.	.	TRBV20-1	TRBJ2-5	CSASLPLGLALDETQYF	TGCAGTGCCTCGCTCCCCCTGGGGCTAGCTTTAGATGAGACCCAGTACTTC
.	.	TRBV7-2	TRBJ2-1	CASSFTGSYNEQFF	TGTGCCAGCAGCTTTACCGGGAGCTACAATGAGCAGTTCTTC
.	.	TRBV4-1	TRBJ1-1	CASSQTRVRNTEAFF	TGCGCCAGCAGCCAAACGAGGGTGAGGAACACTGAAGCTTTCTTT
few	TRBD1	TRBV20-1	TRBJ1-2	CSATGTANYGYTF	TGCAGCGCGACCGGGACAGCAAACTATGGCTACACCTTC
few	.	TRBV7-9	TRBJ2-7	CASSLGQNPSYEQYF	TGTGCCAGCAGCTTAGGGCAGAACCCTTCCTACGAGCAGTACTTC
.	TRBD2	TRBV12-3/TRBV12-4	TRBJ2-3	CASGLAGKDTQYF	TGTGCCAGCGGACTAGCGGGAAAAGATACGCAGTATTTT
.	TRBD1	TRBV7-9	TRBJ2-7	CASRGRQGTSYEQYF	TGTGCCAGCAGGGGAAGACAGGGCACCTCCTACGAGCAGTACTTC
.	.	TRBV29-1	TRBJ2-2	CSVGGGNTRELFF	TGCAGCGTCGGAGGGGGGAACACCAGGGAGCTGTTTTTT
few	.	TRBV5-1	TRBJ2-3	CASSSGIKTSTDTQYF	TGCGCCAGCAGCTCCGGGATAAAGACTAGCACAGATACGCAGTATTTT
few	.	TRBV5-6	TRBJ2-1	CASSSGTVSYNEQFF	TGTGCCAGCAGCAGCGGGACAGTCTCCTACAATGAGCAGTTCTTC
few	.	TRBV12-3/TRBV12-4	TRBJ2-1	CASSSFGSRDNEQFF	TGTGCCAGCAGTTCCTTTGGCAGTCGGGACAATGAGCAGTTCTTC
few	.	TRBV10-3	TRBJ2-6	CATQLAGANVLTF	TGTGCCACCCAGTTAGCTGGGGCCAACGTCCTGACTTTC
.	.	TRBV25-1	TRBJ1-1	CASSDPAGLNTEAFF	TGTGCCAGCAGTGACCCGGCAGGTTTGAACACTGAAGCTTTCTTT
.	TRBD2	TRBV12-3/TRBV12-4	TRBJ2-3	CASSHPTSLAGLSFRTDTQYF	TGTGCCAGCAGTCACCCCACATCACTAGCGGGCTTATCCTTCCGAACAGATACGCAGTATTTT
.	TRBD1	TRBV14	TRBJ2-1	CASSFRQGRDNEQVF	TGTGCCAGCAGCTTTCGACAGGGGCGCGACAATGAGCAGGTCTTC
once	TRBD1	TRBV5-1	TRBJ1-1	CASSGGDRSLTEAFF	TGCGCCAGCAGCGGGGGGGACAGATCGCTCACTGAAGCTTTCTTT
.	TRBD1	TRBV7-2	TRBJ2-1	CASTDRGPGYGNEQFF	TGTGCCAGCACCGATAGGGGGCCAGGGTATGGCAATGAGCAGTTCTTC
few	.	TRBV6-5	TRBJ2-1	CASSYSDWGGGEQFF	TGTGCCAGCAGTTACTCGGATTGGGGGGGCGGTGAGCAGTTCTTC
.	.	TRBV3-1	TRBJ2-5	CASSGRETQYF	TGTGCCAGCAGCGGGAGGGAGACCCAGTACTTC
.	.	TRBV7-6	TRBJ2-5	CASSPTAQGGETQYF	TGTGCCAGCAGCCCCACTGCTCAGGGGGGAGAGACCCAGTACTTC
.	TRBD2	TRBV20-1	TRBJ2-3	CSAMGLAGVRPRADTQYF	TGCAGTGCTATGGGACTAGCGGGAGTAAGGCCTCGGGCAGATACGCAGTATTTT
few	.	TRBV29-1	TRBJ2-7	CSVEGPDSTYEQYF	TGCAGCGTTGAAGGGCCGGACTCTACTTACGAGCAGTACTTC
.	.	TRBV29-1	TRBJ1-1	CSVSRQRDTEAFF	TGCAGCGTTTCCCGACAGAGAGACACTGAAGCTTTCTTT
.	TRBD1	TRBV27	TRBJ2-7	CASRGQPYEQYF	TGTGCCAGCAGGGGACAGCCCTACGAGCAGTACTTC
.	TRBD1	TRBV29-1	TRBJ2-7	CSVGLGQGSYEQYF	TGCAGCGTTGGTCTGGGACAGGGCTCCTACGAGCAGTACTTC
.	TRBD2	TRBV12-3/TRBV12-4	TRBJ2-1	CASSFAPSGWRNEQFF	TGTGCCAGCAGTTTTGCCCCTAGCGGCTGGAGGAATGAGCAGTTCTTC
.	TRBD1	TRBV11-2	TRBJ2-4	CASRSPGRDRVKNIQYF	TGTGCCAGCAGATCCCCGGGCCGGGACAGGGTCAAAAACATTCAGTACTTC
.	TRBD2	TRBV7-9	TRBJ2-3	CASSKTTSGLTDTQYF	TGTGCCAGCAGCAAAACGACTAGCGGGCTCACAGATACGCAGTATTTT
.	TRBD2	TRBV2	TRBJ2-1	CASSNLAGGRYNEQFF	TGTGCCAGCAGTAACTTAGCGGGGGGTAGGTACAATGAGCAGTTCTTC
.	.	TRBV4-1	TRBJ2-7	CASSQSQTYEQYF	TGCGCCAGCAGCCAAAGCCAGACCTACGAGCAGTACTTC
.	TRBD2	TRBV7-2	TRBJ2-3	CASSPRSGRAWSDTQYF	TGTGCCAGCAGCCCTCGTAGCGGGAGGGCGTGGTCAGATACGCAGTATTTT
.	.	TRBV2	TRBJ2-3	CASSGLSDGYTDTQYF	TGTGCCAGCAGTGGCCTCTCTGATGGATATACAGATACGCAGTATTTT
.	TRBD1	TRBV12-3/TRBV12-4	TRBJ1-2	CASSPRGPNGYTF	TGTGCCAGCAGTCCGAGGGGGCCCAATGGCTACACCTTC
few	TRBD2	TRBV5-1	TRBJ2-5	CASSLGLADQETQYF	TGCGCCAGCAGCTTGGGACTAGCGGACCAAGAGACCCAGTACTTC
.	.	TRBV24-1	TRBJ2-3	CATSDLQGPGPSTDTQYF	TGTGCCACCAGTGATTTGCAAGGCCCTGGACCTAGCACAGATACGCAGTATTTT
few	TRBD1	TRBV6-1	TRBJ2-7	CASSVTGGHEQYF	TGTGCCAGCAGTGTGACAGGGGGCCACGAGCAGTACTTC
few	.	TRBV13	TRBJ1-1	CASSRGVPDEAFF	TGTGCCAGCAGCCGGGGAGTTCCCGATGAAGCTTTCTTT
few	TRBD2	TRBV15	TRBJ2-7	CATSRGGTSGGSYEQYF	TGTGCCACCAGCAGAGGGGGGACTAGCGGGGGCTCCTACGAGCAGTACTTC
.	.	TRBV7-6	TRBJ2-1	CASSLEGHTSQQFF	TGTGCCAGCAGCTTAGAGGGACATACTTCGCAGCAGTTCTTC
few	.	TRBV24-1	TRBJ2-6	CATSDPGRSGANVLTF	TGTGCCACCAGTGACCCGGGACGGTCTGGGGCCAACGTCCTGACTTTC
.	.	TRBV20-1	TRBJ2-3	CSAKAGTADTQYF	TGCAGTGCTAAGGCGGGGACCGCCGATACGCAGTATTTT
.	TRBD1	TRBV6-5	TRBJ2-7	CASITTGGNEQYF	TGTGCCAGCATTACGACAGGGGGCAACGAGCAGTACTTC
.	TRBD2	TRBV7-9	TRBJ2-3	CASSLSSGSTDTQYF	TGTGCCAGCAGCTTATCTAGCGGGAGTACAGATACGCAGTATTTT
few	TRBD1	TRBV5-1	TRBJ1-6	CASSITGGTNSPLHF	TGCGCCAGCAGCATCACAGGGGGCACTAATTCACCCCTCCACTTT
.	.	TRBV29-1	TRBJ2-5	CSVETGDQETQYF	TGCAGCGTTGAGACAGGAGATCAAGAGACCCAGTACTTC
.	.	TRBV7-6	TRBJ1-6	CASRRGKSSYNSPLHF	TGTGCCAGCAGAAGGGGGAAGAGCTCCTATAATTCACCCCTCCACTTT
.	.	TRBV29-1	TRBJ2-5	CSVRSGGQYF	TGCAGCGTACGTAGCGGTGGCCAGTACTTC